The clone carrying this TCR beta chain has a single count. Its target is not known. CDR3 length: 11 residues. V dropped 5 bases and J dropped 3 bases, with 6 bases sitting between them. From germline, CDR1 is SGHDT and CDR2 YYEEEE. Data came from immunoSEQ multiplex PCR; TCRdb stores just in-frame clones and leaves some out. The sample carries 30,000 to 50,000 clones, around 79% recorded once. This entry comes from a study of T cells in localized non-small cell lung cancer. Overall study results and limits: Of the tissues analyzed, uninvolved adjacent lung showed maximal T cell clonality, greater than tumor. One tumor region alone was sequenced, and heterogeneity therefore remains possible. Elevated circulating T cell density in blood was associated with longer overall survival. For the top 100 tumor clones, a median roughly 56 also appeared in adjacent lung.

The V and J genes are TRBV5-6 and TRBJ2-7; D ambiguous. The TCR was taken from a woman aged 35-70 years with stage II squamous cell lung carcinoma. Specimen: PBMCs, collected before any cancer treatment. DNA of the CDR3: TGTGCCAGCAGTCTAGACTACGAGCAGTACTTC. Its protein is CASSLDYEQYF.